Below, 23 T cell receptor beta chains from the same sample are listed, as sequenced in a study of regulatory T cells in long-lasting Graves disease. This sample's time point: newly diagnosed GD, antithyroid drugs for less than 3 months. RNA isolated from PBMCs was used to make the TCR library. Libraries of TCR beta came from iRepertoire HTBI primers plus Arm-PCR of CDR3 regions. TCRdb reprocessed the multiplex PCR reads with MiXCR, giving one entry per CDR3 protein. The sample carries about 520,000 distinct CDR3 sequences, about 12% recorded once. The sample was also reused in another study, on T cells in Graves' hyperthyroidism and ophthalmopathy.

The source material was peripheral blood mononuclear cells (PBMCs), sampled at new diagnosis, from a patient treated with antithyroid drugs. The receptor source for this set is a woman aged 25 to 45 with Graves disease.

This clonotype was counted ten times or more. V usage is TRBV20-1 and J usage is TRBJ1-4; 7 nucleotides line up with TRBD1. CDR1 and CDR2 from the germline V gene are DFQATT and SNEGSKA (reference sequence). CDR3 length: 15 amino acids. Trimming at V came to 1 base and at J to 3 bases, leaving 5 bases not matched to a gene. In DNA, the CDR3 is TGCAGTGCTAGAGTTCAGGGGGGACCTAATGAAAAACTGTTTTTT. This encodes CSARVQGGPNEKLFF.

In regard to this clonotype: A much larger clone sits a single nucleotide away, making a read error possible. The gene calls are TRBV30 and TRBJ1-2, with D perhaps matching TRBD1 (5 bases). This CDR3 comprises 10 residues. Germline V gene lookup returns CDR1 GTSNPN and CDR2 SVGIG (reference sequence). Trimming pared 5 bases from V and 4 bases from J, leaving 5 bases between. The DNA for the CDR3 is TGTGCCTGGGGGGGCTATGGCTACACCTTC. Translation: CAWGGYGYTF.

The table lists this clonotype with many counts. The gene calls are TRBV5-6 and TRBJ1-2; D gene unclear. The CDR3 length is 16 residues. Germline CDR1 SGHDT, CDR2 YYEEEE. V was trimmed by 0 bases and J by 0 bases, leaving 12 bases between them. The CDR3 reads CASSLGSGFSNYGYTF. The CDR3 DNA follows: TGTGCCAGCAGCTTGGGTTCCGGCTTTTCTAACTATGGCTACACCTTC.

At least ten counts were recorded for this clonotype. CDR3 sequence: CAWSSEQINQPQHF. CDR3 DNA sequence: TGTGCCTGGAGTAGTGAACAGATCAATCAGCCCCAGCATTTT. The chain couples TRBV30 to TRBJ1-5; no clear D. This CDR3 region has 14 residues. The V end was cut by 2 bases, the J end by 3 bases, with 11 bases between. Germline CDR1 and CDR2: GTSNPN and SVGIG (reference sequence).

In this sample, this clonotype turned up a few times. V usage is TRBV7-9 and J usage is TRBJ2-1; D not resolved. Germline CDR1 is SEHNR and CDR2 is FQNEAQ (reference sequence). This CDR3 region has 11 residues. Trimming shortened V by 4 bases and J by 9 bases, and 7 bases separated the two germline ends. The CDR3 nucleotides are TGTGCCAGCAGCTCAGACCGTGAGCAGTTCTTC. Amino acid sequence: CASSSDREQFF.

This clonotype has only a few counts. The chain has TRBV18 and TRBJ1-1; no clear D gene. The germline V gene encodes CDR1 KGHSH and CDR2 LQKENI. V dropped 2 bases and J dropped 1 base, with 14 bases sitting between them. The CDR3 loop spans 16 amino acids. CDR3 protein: CASSPGVRLPNTEAFF. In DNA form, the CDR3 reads TGTGCCAGCTCACCAGGGGTTCGGCTCCCGAACACTGAAGCTTTCTTT.

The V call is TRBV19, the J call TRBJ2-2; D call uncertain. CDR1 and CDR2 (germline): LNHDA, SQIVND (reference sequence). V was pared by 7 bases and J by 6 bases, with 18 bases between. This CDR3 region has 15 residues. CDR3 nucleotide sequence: TGTGCCAGTACTGTCACGTGGTGGGATGCCGGGGAGCTGTTTTTT. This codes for CASTVTWWDAGELFF.

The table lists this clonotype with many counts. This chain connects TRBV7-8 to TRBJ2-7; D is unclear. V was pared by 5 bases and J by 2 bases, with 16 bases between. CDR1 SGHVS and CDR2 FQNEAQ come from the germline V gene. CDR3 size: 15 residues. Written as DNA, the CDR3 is TGTGCCAGCAGCCGCGTCGTCGGCGGACCCTACGAGCAGTACTTC. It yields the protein CASSRVVGGPYEQYF.

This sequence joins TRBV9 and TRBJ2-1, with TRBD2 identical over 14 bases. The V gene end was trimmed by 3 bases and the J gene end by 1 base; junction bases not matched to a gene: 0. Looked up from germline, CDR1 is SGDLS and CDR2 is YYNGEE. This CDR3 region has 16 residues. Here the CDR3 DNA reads TGTGCCAGCAGCGGGACTAGCGGGAGGTCCTACAATGAGCAGTTCTTC. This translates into CASSGTSGRSYNEQFF. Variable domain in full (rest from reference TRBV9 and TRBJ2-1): DSGVTQTPKHLITATGQRVTLRCSPRSGDLSVYWYQQSLDQGLQFLIQYYNGEERAKGNILERFSAQQFPDLHSELNLSSLELGDSALYFCASSGTSGRSYNEQFFGPGTRLTVL.

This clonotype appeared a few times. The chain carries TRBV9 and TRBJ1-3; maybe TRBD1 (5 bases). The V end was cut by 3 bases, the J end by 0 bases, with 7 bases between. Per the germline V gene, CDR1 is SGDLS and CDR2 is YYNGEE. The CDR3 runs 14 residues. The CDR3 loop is CASSGGDSGNTIYF. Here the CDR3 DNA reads TGTGCCAGCAGCGGAGGGGACTCTGGAAACACCATATATTTT.

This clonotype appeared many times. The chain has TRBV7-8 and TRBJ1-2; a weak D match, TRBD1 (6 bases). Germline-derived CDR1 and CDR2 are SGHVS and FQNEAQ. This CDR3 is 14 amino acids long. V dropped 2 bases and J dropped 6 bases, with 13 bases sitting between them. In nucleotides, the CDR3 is TGTGCCAGCAGCTTAAGGGGGGAGAGAAATGGCTACACCTTC. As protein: CASSLRGERNGYTF.

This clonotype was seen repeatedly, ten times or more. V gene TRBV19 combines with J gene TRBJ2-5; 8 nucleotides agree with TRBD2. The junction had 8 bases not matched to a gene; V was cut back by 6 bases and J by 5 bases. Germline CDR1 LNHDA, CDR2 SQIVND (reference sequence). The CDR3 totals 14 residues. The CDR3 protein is CASRVQAGVETQYF. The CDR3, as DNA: TGTGCCAGTAGGGTTCAAGCGGGAGTTGAGACCCAGTACTTC.

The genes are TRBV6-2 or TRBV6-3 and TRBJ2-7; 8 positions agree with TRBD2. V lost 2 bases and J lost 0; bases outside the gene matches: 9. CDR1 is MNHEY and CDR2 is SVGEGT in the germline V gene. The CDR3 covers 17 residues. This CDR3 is CASSYGSASGSSYEQYF. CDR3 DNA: TGTGCCAGCAGTTACGGCTCGGCTAGCGGGTCCTCCTACGAGCAGTACTTC.

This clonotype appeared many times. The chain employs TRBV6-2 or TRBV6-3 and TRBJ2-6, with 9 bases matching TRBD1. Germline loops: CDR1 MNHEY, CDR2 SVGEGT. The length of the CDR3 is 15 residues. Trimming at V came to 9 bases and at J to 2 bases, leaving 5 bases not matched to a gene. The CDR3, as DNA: TGTGCCAGTCGGACAGGGGCGACTGGGGCCAACGTCCTGACTTTC. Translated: CASRTGATGANVLTF.

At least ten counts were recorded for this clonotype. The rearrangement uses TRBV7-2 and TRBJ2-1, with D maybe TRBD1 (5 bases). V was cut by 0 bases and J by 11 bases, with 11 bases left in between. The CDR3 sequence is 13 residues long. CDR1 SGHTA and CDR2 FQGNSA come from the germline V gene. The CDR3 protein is CASSLAGREKQFF. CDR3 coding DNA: TGTGCCAGCAGCTTAGCAGGCAGGGAAAAGCAGTTCTTC.

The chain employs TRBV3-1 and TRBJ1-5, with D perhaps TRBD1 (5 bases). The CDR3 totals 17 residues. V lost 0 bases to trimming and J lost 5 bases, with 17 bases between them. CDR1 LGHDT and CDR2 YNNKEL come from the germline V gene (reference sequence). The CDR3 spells CASSQDFPGRVDQPQHF. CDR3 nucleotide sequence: TGTGCCAGCAGCCAAGATTTCCCAGGGAGAGTCGATCAGCCCCAGCATTTT.

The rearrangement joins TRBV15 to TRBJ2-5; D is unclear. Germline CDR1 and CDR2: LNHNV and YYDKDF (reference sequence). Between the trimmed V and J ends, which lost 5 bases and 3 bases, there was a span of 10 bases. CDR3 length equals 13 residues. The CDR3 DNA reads TGTGCCACCAGCTGGTTAGGGAAAGAGACCCAGTACTTC. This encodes CATSWLGKETQYF. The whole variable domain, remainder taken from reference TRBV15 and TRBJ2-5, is DAMVIQNPRYQVTQFGKPVTLSCSQTLNHNVMYWYQQKSSQAPKLLFHYYDKDFNNEADTPDNFQSRRPNTSFCFLDIRSPGLGDTAMYLCATSWLGKETQYFGPGTRLLVL.

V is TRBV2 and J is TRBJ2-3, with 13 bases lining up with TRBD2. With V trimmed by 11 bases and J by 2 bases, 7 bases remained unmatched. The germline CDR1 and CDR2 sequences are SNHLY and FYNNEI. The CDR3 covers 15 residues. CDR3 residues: CACGLAGETTDTQYF. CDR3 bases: TGTGCCTGCGGACTAGCGGGAGAAACCACAGATACGCAGTATTTT. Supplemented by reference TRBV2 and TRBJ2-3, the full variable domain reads EPEVTQTPSHQVTQMGQEVILRCVPISNHLYFYWYRQILGQKVEFLVSFYNNEISEKSEIFDDQFSVERPDGSNFTLKIRSTKLEDSAMYFCACGLAGETTDTQYFGPGTRLTVL.

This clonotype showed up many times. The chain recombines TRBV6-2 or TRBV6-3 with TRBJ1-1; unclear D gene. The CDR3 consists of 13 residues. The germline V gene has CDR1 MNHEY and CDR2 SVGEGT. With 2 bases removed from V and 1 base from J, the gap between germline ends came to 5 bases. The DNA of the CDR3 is TGTGCCAGCAGTTACACTGGGAACACTGAAGCTTTCTTT. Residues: CASSYTGNTEAFF.

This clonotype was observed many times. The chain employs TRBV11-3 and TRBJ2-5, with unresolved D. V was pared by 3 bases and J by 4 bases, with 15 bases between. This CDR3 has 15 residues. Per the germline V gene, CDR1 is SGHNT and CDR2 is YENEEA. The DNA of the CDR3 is TGTGCCAGCAGCTTTCAAGAAGGGATGGGAGAGACCCAGTACTTC. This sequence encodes CASSFQEGMGETQYF.

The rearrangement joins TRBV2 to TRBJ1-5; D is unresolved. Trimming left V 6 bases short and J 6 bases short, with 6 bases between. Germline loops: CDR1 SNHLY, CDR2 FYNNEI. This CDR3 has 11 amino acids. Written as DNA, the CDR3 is TGTGCCAGCAGATTTTCTCAGCCCCAGCATTTT. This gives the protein CASRFSQPQHF.

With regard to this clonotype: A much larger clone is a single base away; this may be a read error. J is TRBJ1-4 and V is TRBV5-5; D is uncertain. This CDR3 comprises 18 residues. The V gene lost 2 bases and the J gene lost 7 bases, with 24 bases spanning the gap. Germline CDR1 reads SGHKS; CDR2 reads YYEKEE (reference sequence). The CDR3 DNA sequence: TGTGCCAGCAGCTTAAGAAGGACCCAGGCGGTTTCGGTTGAAAAACTGTTTTTT. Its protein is CASSLRRTQAVSVEKLFF.

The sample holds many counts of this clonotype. The CDR3 region has the DNA TGTGCCAGCAGTTTTGTTTATTCGGGTCCAAAACTGTTTTTT. It encodes CASSFVYSGPKLFF. This chain links TRBV27 with TRBJ1-4; D unclear. Trimming shortened V by 3 bases and J by 10 bases, and 15 bases separated the two germline ends. This CDR3 has 14 amino acids. Germline V gene lookup returns CDR1 MNHEY and CDR2 SMNVEV (reference sequence).